Listed below are T cell receptor beta chains from one sample, sequenced in a study of T cell clonotyping in hematopoietic cell transplantation. Using immunoSEQ multiplex PCR, the repertoire was profiled, and TCRdb retains in-frame clones only, with some absent. The sample includes tens of thousands of clones, around 95% of them seen just once. Sequencing used peripheral blood mononuclear cells. The receptors were gathered from a man aged 25 to 40 in good health. Some clones in this sample may be carry-over from other donors' samples. The conserved cysteine and the conserved F or W are not part of the CDR3 here. Each record gives: V gene, CDR3 protein.

v_gene: TRBV6-1; CDR3aa: ASSPGVAGKHEQY
v_gene: TRBV6-1; CDR3aa: ASSQLAGLEQF
v_gene: TRBV5-1; CDR3aa: ASSSGGYNEQF
v_gene: TRBV5-4; CDR3aa: ASSNGLVTYEQY
v_gene: TRBV13; CDR3aa: ASSRRDREAHETQY
v_gene: TRBV5-1; CDR3aa: ASSPRGDTGVGANVLT
v_gene: TRBV28; CDR3aa: ASSGGTVANYGYT
v_gene: TRBV6-1; CDR3aa: ASRQGPENTEAF
v_gene: TRBV6-5; CDR3aa: ASRTGGETQY
v_gene: TRBV9; CDR3aa: ASSAGTGVRRPTEAF
v_gene: TRBV27; CDR3aa: ASSSLPRSGTIYGYT
v_gene: TRBV5-1; CDR3aa: ASSLGKRVSSYNEQF
v_gene: TRBV10-3; CDR3aa: AISDWCYVWAQY
v_gene: TRBV13; CDR3aa: ASSLGSGRGPGELF
v_gene: TRBV25-1; CDR3aa: ASSSGTVHGYT
v_gene: TRBV7-9; CDR3aa: ASSQQGYEQY
v_gene: TRBV25-1; CDR3aa: ASSEVGFNQPQH
v_gene: TRBV5-1; CDR3aa: ASSPRQGTAYEQY
v_gene: TRBV11-3; CDR3aa: ASTLGGQGPFTEAF
v_gene: TRBV10-3; CDR3aa: ASRGDTQY
v_gene: TRBV7-2; CDR3aa: ASSLGAGVTEAF
v_gene: TRBV7-9; CDR3aa: AIRDRGGTGELF
v_gene: TRBV2; CDR3aa: ASSAEGWHEQF
v_gene: TRBV6-1; CDR3aa: ASSERGDTQY
v_gene: TRBV5-6; CDR3aa: ASSLDRDYGYT
v_gene: TRBV6-1; CDR3aa: ASSVRTDLYGYT
v_gene: TRBV28; CDR3aa: ASSHPVQGAKGGYT
v_gene: TRBV2; CDR3aa: ASKGGNTIY
v_gene: TRBV13; CDR3aa: ASSSGLAINEQY
v_gene: TRBV7-3; CDR3aa: ASSLGLAGANTGELF
v_gene: TRBV30; CDR3aa: AWSVIYEQY
v_gene: TRBV1; CDR3aa: TNGRQGFKTQY
v_gene: TRBV11-2; CDR3aa: ASSLLQVNTEAF
v_gene: TRBV18; CDR3aa: ASSRKPEPRQGLDQPQH
v_gene: TRBV19; CDR3aa: ASSIAASETSSYEQY
v_gene: TRBV4-3; CDR3aa: ASSQELTGTGRNTEAF
v_gene: TRBV5-4; CDR3aa: ASSLTGNTEAF
v_gene: TRBV29-1; CDR3aa: SVSQGVPSGNTIY
v_gene: TRBV5-3; CDR3aa: ARSPSEGTTSGELF
v_gene: TRBV11-2; CDR3aa: ASSSAGTGGGRADTQY
v_gene: TRBV27; CDR3aa: ASSKDPGTTIFNEQF
v_gene: TRBV7-6; CDR3aa: ASSLGRGGVMGSNQPQH
v_gene: TRBV5-6; CDR3aa: ASNWDRNPYEQY
v_gene: TRBV11-2; CDR3aa: ASSPAYEQY
v_gene: TRBV2; CDR3aa: ASSTRISYEQY